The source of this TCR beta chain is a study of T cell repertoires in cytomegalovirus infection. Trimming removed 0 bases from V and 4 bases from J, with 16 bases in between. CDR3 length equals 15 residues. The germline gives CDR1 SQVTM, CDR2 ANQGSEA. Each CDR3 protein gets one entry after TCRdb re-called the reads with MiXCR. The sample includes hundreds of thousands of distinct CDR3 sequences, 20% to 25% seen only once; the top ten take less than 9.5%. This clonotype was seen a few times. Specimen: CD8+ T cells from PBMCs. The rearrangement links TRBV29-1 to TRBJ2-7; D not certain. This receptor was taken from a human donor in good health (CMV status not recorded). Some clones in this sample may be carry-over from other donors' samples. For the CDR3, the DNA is TGCAGCGTTGAAGATCAATCTCTCTCTCCTTACGAGCAGTACTTC. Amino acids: CSVEDQSLSPYEQYF.